This T cell receptor (beta chain) was documented in a study of PD-1 blockade in classical Hodgkin lymphoma (TCRdb year 2020). Concerning the study at large: Nivolumab dosing was 3 mg/kg intravenously every 2 weeks, continuing until either disease progression or unacceptable toxicity. The study used CyTOF and TCR beta sequencing to define a peripheral blood immune signature of response to PD-1 blockade in classical Hodgkin lymphoma. Overall study results and their limits: Diversity was lower in patients who began nivolumab less than 1 year after ASCT, so these patients were left out of later analyses to avoid confounding by immune reconstitution. By C4D1, a significant rise was seen in CD4+ TCR diversity but not in CD8+ TCR diversity (p=0.0027 vs p=0.16), and the rise was most apparent among complete responders (p=0.02). The study covered only a single clinical trial cohort, and the causes of the repertoire differences, possibly disease activity or prior therapy, were still not defined. Trial patients achieving complete response had baseline diversity similar to newly diagnosed patients, whereas partial responders and progressors had significantly lower diversity. Baseline TCR diversity was reported to be lower in newly diagnosed patients than in healthy donors, and even lower in relapsed/refractory patients.

The germline V gene encodes CDR1 SGHKS and CDR2 YYEKEE (reference sequence). The V and J ends are trimmed by 1 base and 0 bases, leaving 10 bases between them. Taken from cysteine to phenylalanine, the CDR3 has 15 residues. Only CDR3 DNA remains: 45 bases, in frame from the first base. As concerns this clone: This clone's antigen is unknown. Within one base of it there is no much larger clone, and no base qualities were kept.

The label giving this sample's time point can be read as: cycle 1 day 1 (C1D1), immediately before nivolumab initiation. All trial patients had relapsed after autologous stem cell transplantation, with cohorts A, B and C differing in prior brentuximab vedotin exposure. Magnetic negative selection with a Miltenyi CD4+ T cell isolation kit was used to purify CD4+ T cells from thawed PBMCs. The trial cohort included 45 to 65 patients with relapsed/refractory classical Hodgkin lymphoma, and each patient had a best overall response of complete response, partial response or progressive disease. In the multi-cohort phase II CheckMate 205 trial, trial patients received single-agent nivolumab. An independent review committee assessed best overall response using the 2007 International Working Group response criteria. Trial PBMCs were obtained immediately prior to nivolumab initiation (C1D1) and on therapy at cycle 2 day 1 and cycle 4 day 1. Peripheral blood was collected in 8 mL Vacutainer Cell Preparation Tubes, from which PBMCs were isolated by centrifugation and then cryopreserved. Purified CD4+ and CD8+ fractions were generated only in cases for which an additional PBMC sample was available. On LS columns in a quadroMACS separator, the magnetically labelled cells were depleted, and the flow-through was collected as the purified fraction.

Genomic DNA was extracted with the Qiagen DNeasy kit from unsorted PBMCs and from negatively selected CD4+ and CD8+ fractions. TCR beta CDR3 regions were amplified by immunoSEQ multiplex PCR using primers annealing to V and J segments. A synthetic immune receptor repertoire was used to minimize amplification bias, and any remaining bias was removed computationally after sequencing. Under the source paper's analysis protocol: Repertoire diversity was quantified as the Shannon entropy index using custom Python scripts. Unsorted, CD4+ and CD8+ repertoires were examined separately, except in combined analyses, for which CD4+ and CD8+ sequences were merged in silico. Clonal expansion was defined as a frequency increase of at least 2-fold after treatment compared with C1D1, and clones undetected at baseline were assigned a pseudocount of 0.5. Singleton clones were defined as clones with 0 or 1 copy at C1D1, and non-singleton clones were defined as clones with 2 or more copies. Clones expanded in unsorted samples were assigned a CD4+, CD8+ or unknown annotation through matching of protein sequences in sorted samples from the same patient. Wilcoxon tests on paired samples were used to test changes in diversity from C1D1 to C4D1. What TCRdb holds here is the immuneACCESS table cut down to in-frame rearrangements. Part of the clones is not present; checked against another copy, under half of the missing clones reflect an unresolved V gene, and the others are unexplained. V, J and clone size reflect that table, while D and trimming were determined from the DNA. Present in this sample are some 26,000 clones, about four fifths of which were seen just once. The biggest ten clones account for more than 1.5% of the sample.

This chain is built from TRBV5-5 and TRBJ1-1; the D gene remains uncertain. The TCR originated in a human donor with classical Hodgkin lymphoma. The sample consisted of CD4+ T cells from blood, taken at baseline. The nucleotides read TGTGCCAGCAGCTTGATGGGCGGAATGAACACTGAAGCTTTCTTT. Its translation reads: CASSLMGGMNTEAFF.